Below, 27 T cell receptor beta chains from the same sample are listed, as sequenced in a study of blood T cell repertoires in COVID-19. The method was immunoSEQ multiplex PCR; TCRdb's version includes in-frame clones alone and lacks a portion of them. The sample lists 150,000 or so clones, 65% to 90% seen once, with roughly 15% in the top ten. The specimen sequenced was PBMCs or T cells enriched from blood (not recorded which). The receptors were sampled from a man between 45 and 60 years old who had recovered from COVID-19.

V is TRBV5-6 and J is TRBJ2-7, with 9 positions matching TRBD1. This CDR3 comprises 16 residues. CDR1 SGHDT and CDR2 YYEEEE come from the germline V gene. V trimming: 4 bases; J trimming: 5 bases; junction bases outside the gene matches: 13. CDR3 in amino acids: CASSRLRDRDLDEQYF. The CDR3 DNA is TGTGCCAGCAGCCGCCTCCGGGACAGGGATCTAGACGAGCAGTACTTC.

The CDR3 loop is CASSQGGFDNQPQHF. The CDR3 DNA follows: TGCGCCAGCAGCCAAGGAGGGTTTGACAATCAGCCCCAGCATTTT. The V gene is TRBV4-1, the J gene TRBJ1-5; D unclear. This CDR3 comprises 15 residues. Trimming took off 1 base at V and 3 bases at J, with 10 bases between the two ends. The germline gives CDR1 MGHRA, CDR2 YSYEKL.

The CDR3 DNA reads TGTGCCAGCAGCCACAGCCGCCGGTTGGGACAGCGCACAGATACGCAGTATTTT. Amino acid sequence: CASSHSRRLGQRTDTQYF. The gene calls are TRBV14 and TRBJ2-3, with 7 bases that match TRBD1. The CDR3 has 18 residues. Germline trimming cut 3 bases from V and 1 base from J; bases unmatched to any gene: 13. The germline V gene has CDR1 SGHDN and CDR2 FVKESK.

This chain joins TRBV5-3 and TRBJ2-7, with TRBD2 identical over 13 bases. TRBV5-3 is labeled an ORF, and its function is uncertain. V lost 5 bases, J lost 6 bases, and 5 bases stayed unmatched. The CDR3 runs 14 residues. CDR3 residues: CARRSGTSGVEQYF. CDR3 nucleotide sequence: TGTGCCAGAAGGTCCGGGACTAGCGGGGTCGAGCAGTACTTC.

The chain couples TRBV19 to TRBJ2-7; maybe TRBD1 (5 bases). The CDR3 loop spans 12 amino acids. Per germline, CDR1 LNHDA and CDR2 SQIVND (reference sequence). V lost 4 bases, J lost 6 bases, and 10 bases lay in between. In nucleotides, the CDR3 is TGTGCCAGTAGTACCAGGGTCGGCGAGCAGTACTTC. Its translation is CASSTRVGEQYF.

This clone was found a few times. CDR3 sequence (DNA): TGTGCCAGCAGCCCGACAGCAAGCTCCTACAATGAGCAGTTCTTC. Translation: CASSPTASSYNEQFF. V is TRBV2 and J is TRBJ2-1, with D tentatively TRBD1 (5 bases). Trimming left V 6 bases short and J 0 bases short, with 12 bases between. This CDR3 comprises 15 residues. Germline-derived CDR1 and CDR2 are SNHLY and FYNNEI.

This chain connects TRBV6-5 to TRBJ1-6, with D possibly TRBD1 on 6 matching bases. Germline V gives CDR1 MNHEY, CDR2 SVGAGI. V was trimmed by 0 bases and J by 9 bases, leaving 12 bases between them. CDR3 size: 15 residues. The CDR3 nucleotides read TGTGCCAGCAGTTACTCGAACAGGGAAAGTTCACCCCTCCACTTT. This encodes CASSYSNRESSPLHF.

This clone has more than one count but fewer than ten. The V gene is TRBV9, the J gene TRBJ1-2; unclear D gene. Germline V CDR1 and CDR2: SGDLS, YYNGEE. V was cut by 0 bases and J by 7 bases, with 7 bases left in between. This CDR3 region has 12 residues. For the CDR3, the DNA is TGTGCCAGCAGCGTAGATCGGGGTGGCTACACCTTC. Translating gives CASSVDRGGYTF.

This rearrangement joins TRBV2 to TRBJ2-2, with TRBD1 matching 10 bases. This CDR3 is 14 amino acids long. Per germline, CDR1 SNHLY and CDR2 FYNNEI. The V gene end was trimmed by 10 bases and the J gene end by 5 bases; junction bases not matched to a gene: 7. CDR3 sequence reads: CATGGTGVTGELFF. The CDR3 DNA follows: TGTGCCACCGGGGGGACAGGGGTTACCGGGGAGCTGTTTTTT.

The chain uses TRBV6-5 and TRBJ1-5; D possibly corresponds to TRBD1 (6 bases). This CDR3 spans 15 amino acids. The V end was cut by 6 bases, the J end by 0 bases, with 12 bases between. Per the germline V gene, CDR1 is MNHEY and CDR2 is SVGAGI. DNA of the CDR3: TGTGCCAGCAGGGGGACATGGGATAGCAATCAGCCCCAGCATTTT. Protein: CASRGTWDSNQPQHF.

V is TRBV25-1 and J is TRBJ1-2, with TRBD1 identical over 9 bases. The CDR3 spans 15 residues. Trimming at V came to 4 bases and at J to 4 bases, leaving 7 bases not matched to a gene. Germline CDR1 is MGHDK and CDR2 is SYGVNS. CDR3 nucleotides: TGTGCCAGCAGTGCCCCGGGACAGGGAGTCTATGGCTACACCTTC. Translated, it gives CASSAPGQGVYGYTF.

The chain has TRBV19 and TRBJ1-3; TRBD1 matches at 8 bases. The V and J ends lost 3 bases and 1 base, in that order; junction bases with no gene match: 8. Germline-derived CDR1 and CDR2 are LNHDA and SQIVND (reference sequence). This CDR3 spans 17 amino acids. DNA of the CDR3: TGTGCCAGTAGTATCGCAGGGGGCATTTTATCTGGAAACACCATATATTTT. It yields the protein CASSIAGGILSGNTIYF.

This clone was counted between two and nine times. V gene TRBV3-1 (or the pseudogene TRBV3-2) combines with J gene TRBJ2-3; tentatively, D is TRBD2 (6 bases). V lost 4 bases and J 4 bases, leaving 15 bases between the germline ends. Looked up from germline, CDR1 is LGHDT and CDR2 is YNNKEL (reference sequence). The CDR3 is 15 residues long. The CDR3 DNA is TGTGCCAGCAGCCCTCTGACTAGTTCGGCAGATACGCAGTATTTT. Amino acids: CASSPLTSSADTQYF.

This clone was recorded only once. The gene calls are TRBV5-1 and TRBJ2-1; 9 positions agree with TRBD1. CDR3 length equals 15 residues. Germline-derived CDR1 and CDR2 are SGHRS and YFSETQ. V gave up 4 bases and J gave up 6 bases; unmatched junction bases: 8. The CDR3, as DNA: TGCGCCAGCAGCCGGGACAGGGCATCGAGCAATGAGCAGTTCTTC. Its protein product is CASSRDRASSNEQFF.

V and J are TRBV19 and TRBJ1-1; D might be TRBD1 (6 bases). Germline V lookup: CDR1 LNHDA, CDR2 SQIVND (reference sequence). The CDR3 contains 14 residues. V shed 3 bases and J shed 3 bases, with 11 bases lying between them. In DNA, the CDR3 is TGTGCCAGTAGTATTTCAGGGGTGCACACTGAAGCTTTCTTT. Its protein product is CASSISGVHTEAFF.

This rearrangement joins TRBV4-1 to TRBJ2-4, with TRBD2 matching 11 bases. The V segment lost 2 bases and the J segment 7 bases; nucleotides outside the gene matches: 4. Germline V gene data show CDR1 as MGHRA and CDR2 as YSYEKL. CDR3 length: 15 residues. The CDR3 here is CASSQSGLAVNIQYF. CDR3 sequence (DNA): TGCGCCAGCAGCCAATCGGGACTAGCGGTCAACATTCAGTACTTC.

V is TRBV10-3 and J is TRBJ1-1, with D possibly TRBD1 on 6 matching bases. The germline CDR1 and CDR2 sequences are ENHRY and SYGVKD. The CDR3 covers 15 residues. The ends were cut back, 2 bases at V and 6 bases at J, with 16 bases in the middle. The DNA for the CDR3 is TGTGCCATCAGTGAGGGACAGTTAAATAGCCCTGAAGCTTTCTTT. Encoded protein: CAISEGQLNSPEAFF.

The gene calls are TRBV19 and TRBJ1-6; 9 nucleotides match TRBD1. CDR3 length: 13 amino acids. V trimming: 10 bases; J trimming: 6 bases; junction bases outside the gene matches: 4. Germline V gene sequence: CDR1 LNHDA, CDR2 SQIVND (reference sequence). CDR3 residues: CATGDRANSPLHF. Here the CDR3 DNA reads TGTGCCACCGGGGACAGGGCTAATTCACCCCTCCACTTT.

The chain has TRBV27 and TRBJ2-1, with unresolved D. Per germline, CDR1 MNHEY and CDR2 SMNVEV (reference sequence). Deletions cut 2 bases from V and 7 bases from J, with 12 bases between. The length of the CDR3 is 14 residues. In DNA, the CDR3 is TGTGCCAGCAGTTTACGTCTGCCTACGAATGAGCAGTTCTTC. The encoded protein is CASSLRLPTNEQFF.

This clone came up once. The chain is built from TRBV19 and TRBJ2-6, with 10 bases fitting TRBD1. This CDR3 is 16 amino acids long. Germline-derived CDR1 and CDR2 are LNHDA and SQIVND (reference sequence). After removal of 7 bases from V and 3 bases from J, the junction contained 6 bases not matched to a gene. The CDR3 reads CASNTDRGFGANVLTF. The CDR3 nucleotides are TGTGCCAGTAATACGGACAGGGGGTTTGGGGCCAACGTCCTGACTTTC.

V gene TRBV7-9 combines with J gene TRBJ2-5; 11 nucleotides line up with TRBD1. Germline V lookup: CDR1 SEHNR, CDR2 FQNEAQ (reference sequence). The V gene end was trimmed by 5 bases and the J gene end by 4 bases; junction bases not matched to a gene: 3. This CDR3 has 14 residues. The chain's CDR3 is CASSHGQGAETQYF. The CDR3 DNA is TGTGCCAGCAGCCATGGACAGGGGGCAGAGACCCAGTACTTC.

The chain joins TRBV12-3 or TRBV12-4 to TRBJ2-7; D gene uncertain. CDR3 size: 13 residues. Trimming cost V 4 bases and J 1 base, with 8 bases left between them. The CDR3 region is CASSSLSSYEQYF. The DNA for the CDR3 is TGTGCCAGCAGTTCCCTCTCTTCCTACGAGCAGTACTTC.

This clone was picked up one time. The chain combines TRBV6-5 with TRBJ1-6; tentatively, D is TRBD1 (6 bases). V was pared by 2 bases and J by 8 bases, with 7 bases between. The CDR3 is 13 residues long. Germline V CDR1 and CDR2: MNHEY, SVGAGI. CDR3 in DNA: TGTGCCAGCAGTTACCAGGGGTATTCACCCCTCCACTTT. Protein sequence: CASSYQGYSPLHF.

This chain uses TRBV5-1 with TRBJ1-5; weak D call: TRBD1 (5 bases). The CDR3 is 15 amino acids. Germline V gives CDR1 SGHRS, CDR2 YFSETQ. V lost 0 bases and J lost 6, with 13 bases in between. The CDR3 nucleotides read TGCGCCAGCAGCTTGGAGGGTCAGGGCGGTCAGCCCCAGCATTTT. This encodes CASSLEGQGGQPQHF.

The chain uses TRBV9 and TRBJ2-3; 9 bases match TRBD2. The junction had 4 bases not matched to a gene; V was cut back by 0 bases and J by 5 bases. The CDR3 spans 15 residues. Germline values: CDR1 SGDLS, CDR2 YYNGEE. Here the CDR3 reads CASSVGGGVEDTQYF. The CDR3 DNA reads TGTGCCAGCAGCGTAGGCGGGGGGGTGGAAGATACGCAGTATTTT.

The CDR3 DNA sequence: TGTGCCAGCAGCTCACCGGGACAGGGTCGTCCCCTCCACTTT. Its translation: CASSSPGQGRPLHF. The chain recombines TRBV7-9 with TRBJ1-6; TRBD1 matches at 9 bases. The V and J ends lost 4 bases and 13 bases, in that order; junction bases with no gene match: 8. The germline V gene encodes CDR1 SEHNR and CDR2 FQNEAQ (reference sequence). The CDR3 is 14 residues long.

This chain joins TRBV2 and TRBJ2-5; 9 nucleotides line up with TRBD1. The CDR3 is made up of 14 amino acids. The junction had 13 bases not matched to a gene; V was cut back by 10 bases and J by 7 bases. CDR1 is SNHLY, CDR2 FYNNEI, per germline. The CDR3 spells CATTTGQGKGTQYF. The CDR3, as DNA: TGTGCCACCACTACAGGACAGGGGAAAGGGACCCAGTACTTC.